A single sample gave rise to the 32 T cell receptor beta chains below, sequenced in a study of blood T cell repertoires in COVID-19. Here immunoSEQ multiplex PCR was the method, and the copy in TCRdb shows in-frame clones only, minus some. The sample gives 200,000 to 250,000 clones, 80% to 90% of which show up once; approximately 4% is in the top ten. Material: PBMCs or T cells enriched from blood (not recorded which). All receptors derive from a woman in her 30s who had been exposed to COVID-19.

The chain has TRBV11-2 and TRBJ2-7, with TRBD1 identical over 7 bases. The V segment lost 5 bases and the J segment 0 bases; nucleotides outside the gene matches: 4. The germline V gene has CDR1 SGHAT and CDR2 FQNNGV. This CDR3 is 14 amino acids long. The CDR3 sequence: CASSPWDSSYEQYF. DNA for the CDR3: TGTGCCAGCAGCCCATGGGACAGCTCCTACGAGCAGTACTTC.

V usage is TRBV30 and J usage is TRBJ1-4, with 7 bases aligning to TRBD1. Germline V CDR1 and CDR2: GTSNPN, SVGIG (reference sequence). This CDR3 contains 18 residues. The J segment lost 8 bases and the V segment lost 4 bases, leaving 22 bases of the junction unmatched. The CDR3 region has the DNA TGTGCCTGGAAAAACAGGGGCGGGCGGGCCCCGCTTCGGGAAAAACTGTTTTTT. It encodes CAWKNRGGRAPLREKLFF.

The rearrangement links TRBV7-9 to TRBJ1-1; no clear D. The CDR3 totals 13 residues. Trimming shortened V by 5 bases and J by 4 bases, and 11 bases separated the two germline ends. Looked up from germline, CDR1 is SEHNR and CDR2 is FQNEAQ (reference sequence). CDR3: CASSPQHITEAFF. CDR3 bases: TGTGCCAGCAGCCCCCAACATATCACTGAAGCTTTCTTT.

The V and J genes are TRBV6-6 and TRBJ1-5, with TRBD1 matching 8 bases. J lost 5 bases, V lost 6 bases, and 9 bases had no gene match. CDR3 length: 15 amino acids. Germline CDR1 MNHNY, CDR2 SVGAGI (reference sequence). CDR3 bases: TGTGCCAGCAGCGCCCAGGGGGCCAGGTATCAGCCCCAGCATTTT. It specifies CASSAQGARYQPQHF.

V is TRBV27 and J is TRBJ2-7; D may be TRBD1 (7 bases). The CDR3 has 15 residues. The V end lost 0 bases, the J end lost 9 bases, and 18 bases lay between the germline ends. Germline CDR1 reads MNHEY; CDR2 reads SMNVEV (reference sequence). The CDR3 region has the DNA TGTGCCAGCAGTTTATCGGGTGACAGGGAGGTAAGGCAGTACTTC. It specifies CASSLSGDREVRQYF.

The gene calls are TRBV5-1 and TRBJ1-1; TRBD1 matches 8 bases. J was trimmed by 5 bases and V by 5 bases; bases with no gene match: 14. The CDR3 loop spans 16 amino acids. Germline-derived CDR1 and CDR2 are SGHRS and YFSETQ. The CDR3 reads CASRPEIGQGGTEAFF. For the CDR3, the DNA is TGCGCCAGCAGACCTGAAATAGGACAGGGTGGGACTGAAGCTTTCTTT.

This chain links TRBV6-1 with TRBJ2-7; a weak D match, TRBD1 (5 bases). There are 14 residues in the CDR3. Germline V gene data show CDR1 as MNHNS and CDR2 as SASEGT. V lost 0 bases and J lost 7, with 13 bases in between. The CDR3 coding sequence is TGTGCCAGCAGTGAAGCGGGGCTGGCCTGGGAGCAGTACTTC. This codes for CASSEAGLAWEQYF.

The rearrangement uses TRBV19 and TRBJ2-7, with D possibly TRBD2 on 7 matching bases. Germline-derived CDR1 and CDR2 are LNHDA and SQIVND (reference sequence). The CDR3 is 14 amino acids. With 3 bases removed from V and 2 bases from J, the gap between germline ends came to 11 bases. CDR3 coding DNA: TGTGCCAGTAGTATGACGGGGGGCACCTACGAGCAGTACTTC. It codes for CASSMTGGTYEQYF.

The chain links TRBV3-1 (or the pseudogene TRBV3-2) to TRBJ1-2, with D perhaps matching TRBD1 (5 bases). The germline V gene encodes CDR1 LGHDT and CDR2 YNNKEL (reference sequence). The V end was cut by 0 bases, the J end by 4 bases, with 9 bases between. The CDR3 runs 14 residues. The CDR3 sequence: CASSQEGRGYGYTF. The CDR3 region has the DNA TGTGCCAGCAGCCAAGAGGGTAGGGGCTATGGCTACACCTTC.

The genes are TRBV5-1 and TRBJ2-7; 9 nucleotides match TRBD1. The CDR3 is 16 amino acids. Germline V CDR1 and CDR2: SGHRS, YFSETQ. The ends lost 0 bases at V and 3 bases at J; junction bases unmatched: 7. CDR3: CASSLAAGTGNYEQYF. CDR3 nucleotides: TGCGCCAGCAGCTTGGCAGCCGGGACAGGGAACTACGAGCAGTACTTC.

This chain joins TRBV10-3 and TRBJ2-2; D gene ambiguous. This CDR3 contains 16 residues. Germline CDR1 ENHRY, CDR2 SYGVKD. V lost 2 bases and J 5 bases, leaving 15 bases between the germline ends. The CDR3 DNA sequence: TGTGCCATCAGTGAGACCCGACACGGTACTACCGGGGAGCTGTTTTTT. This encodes CAISETRHGTTGELFF.

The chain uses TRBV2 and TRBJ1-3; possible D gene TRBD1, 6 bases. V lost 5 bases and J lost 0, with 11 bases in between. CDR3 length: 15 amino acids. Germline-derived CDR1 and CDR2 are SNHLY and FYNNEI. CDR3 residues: CASSRQDFSGNTIYF. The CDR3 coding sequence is TGTGCCAGCAGTCGACAGGATTTCTCTGGAAACACCATATATTTT.

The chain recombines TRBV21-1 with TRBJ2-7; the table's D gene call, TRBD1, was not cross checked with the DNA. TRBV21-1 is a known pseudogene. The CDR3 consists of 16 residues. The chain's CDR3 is CASSTEPGQGTYEQYF. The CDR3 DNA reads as TGTGCCAGCAGCACCGAACCGGGACAGGGGACCTACGAGCAGTACTTC.

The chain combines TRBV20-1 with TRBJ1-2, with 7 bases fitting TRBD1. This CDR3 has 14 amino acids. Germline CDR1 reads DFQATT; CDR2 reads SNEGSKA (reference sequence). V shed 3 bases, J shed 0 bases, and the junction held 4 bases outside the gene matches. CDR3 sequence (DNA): TGCAGTGCTAGTAGACAGGGAACTAACTATGGCTACACCTTC. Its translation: CSASRQGTNYGYTF.

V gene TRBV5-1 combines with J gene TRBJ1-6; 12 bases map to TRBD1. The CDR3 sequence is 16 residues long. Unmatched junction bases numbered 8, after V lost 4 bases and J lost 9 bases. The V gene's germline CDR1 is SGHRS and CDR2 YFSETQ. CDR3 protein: CASSLLGQGATSPLHF. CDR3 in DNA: TGCGCCAGCAGCCTCCTGGGACAGGGGGCGACTTCACCCCTCCACTTT.

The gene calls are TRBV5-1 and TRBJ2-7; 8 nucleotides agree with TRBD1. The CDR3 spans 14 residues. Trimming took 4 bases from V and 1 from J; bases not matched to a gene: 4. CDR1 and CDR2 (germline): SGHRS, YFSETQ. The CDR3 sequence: CASSGQGISYEQYF. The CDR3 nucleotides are TGCGCCAGCAGCGGACAGGGAATTTCCTACGAGCAGTACTTC.

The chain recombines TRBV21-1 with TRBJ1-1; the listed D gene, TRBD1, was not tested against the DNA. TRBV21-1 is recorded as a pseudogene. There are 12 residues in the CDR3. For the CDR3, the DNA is TGTGCCAGCAGCAAAGCAGGGGATTTAGCTTTCTTT. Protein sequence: CASSKAGDLAFF.

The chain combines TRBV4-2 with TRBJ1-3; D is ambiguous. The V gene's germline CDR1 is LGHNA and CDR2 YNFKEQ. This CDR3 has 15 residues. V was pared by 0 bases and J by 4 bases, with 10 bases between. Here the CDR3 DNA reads TGTGCCAGCAGCCAAGATCGCGTGCGCGGAAACACCATATATTTT. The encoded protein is CASSQDRVRGNTIYF.

The chain's CDR3 is CASSDSDSEAFF. The DNA of the CDR3 is TGTGCCAGCAGCGATTCGGACAGTGAAGCTTTCTTT. The chain combines TRBV9 with TRBJ1-1, with D maybe TRBD1 (6 bases). Between the trimmed V and J ends, which lost 3 bases and 7 bases, there was a span of 10 bases. The CDR3 totals 12 residues. Germline V CDR1 and CDR2: SGDLS, YYNGEE.

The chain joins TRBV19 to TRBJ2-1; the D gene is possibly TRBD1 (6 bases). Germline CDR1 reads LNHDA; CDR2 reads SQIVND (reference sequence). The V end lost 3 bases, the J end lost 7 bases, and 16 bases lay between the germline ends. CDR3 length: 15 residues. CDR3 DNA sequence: TGTGCCAGTAGTATCCCCACAGGGAGCTATAATGAGCAGTTCTTC. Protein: CASSIPTGSYNEQFF.

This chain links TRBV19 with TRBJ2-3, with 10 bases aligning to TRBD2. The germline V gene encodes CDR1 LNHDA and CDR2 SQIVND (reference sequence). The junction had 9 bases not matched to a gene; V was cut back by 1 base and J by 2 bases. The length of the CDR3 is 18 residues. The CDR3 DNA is TGTGCCAGTAGTATAGTTGCTACTAGCGGGGCTTCCACAGATACGCAGTATTTT. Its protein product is CASSIVATSGASTDTQYF.

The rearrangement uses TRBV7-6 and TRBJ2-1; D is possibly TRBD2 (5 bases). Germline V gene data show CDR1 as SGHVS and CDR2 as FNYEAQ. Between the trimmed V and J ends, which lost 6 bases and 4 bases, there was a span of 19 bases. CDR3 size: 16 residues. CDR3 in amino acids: CASSPKTSRGYNEQFF. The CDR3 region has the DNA TGTGCCAGCAGTCCAAAGACGAGTAGAGGGTACAATGAGCAGTTCTTC.

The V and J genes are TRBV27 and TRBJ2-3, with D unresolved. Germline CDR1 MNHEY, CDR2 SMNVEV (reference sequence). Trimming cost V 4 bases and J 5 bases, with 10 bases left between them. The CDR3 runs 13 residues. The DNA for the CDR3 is TGTGCCAGCAGTTCCCATGGGCTAGATACGCAGTATTTT. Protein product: CASSSHGLDTQYF.

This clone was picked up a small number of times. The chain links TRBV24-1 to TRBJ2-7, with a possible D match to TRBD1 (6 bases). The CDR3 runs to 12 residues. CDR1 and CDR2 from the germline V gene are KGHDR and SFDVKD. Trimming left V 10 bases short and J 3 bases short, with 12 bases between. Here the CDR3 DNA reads TGTGCCACGCAGGGGAACTACTACGAGCAGTACTTC. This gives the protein CATQGNYYEQYF.

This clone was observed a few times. CDR3 DNA: TGTGCCAGTAGTATGGGGACAGGGGGATACACTGAAGCTTTCTTT. Translated: CASSMGTGGYTEAFF. The rearrangement uses TRBV19 and TRBJ1-1; TRBD1 agrees at 11 bases. With V trimmed by 3 bases and J by 3 bases, 3 bases remained unmatched. In germline, CDR1 is LNHDA, CDR2 SQIVND (reference sequence). This CDR3 spans 15 amino acids.

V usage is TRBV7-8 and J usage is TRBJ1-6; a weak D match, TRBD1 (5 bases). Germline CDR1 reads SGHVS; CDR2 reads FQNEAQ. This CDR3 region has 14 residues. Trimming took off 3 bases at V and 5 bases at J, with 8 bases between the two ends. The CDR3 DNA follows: TGTGCCAGCAGCTTCGGACAAAATAATTCACCCCTCCACTTT. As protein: CASSFGQNNSPLHF.

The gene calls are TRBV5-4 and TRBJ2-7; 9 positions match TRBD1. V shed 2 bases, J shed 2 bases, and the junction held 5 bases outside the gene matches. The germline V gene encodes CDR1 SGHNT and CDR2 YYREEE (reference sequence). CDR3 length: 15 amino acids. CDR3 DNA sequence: TGTGCCAGCAGCTTAGGACAGGGGACGACCTACGAGCAGTACTTC. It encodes CASSLGQGTTYEQYF.

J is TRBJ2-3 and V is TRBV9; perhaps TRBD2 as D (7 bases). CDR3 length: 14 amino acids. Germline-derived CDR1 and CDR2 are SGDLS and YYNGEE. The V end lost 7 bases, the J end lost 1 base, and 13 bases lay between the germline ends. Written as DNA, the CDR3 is TGTGCCAGCGGCTACGGGGGGCGCACAGATACGCAGTATTTT. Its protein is CASGYGGRTDTQYF.

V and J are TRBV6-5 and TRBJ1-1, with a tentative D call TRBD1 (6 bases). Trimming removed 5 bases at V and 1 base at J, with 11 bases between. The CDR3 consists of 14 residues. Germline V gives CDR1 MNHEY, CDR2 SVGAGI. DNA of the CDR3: TGTGCCAGCAGTCCAGGACAGCCGAACACTGAAGCTTTCTTT. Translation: CASSPGQPNTEAFF.

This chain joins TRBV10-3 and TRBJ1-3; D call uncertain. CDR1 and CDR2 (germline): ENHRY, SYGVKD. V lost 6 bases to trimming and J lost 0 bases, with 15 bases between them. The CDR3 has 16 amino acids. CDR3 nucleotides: TGTGCCATCAGACTCGATCACGACAACTCTGGAAACACCATATATTTT. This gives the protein CAIRLDHDNSGNTIYF.

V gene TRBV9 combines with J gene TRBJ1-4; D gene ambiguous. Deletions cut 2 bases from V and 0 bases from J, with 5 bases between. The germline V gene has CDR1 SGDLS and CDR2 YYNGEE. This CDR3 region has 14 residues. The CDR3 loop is CASSVAATNEKLFF. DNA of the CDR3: TGTGCCAGCAGCGTTGCAGCAACTAATGAAAAACTGTTTTTT.

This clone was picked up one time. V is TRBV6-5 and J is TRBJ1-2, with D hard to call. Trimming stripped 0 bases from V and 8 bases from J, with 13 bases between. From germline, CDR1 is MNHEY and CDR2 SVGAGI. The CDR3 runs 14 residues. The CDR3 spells CASSYSEPRRGYTF. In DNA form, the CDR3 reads TGTGCCAGCAGTTACTCGGAGCCGCGAAGGGGCTACACCTTC.